Sequencing of this TCR beta chain was carried out in a study of shared clonotypes between healthy human individuals. This clone was observed once. Its matching antigen is unknown. The sample carries other DNA sequences with the same CDR3. Broader study findings: Researchers sampled only blood; tissue repertoires likely differ. A reduction in generation probabilities was seen for non-shared clonotypes relative to those shared by all four donors. A handful of donors showed sharing of approximately 4.7% of naive CD4 clonotypes.

Data came from immunoSEQ multiplex PCR; TCRdb stores just in-frame clones and leaves some out. The sample shows around 2,100,000 clones, roughly 95% of them seen only once. Naive CD8 cells were CD45RO-negative, positively selected for CCR7, excluding terminally differentiated effector memory CD45RA+ cells. The receptor comes from a man between 18 and 35 years old in good health. The source material was naive CD8+ T cells sorted from blood.

The CDR3 spells CASSTTETQYF. DNA of the CDR3: TGTGCCAGCAGCACGACAGAGACCCAGTACTTC. V usage is TRBV7-9 and J usage is TRBJ2-5; D unresolved. Germline lookup yields CDR1 SEHNR and CDR2 FQNEAQ (reference sequence). CDR3 size: 11 residues. Trimming cost V 5 bases and J 4 bases, with 5 bases left between them.